This T cell receptor (beta chain) was identified in a study of blood T cells in healthy people across ages. General study results and limits: TCR beta diversity tracked closely with naive T cell percentage. Estimates of total diversity, which came from one million sequenced T cells, were considered to be underestimates. Higher diversity and more naive CD4+ cells were features of long-lived donors, compared to aged donors.

Germline-derived CDR1 and CDR2 are LGHDT and YNNKEL (reference sequence). There are 14 residues in the CDR3. The germline V and J ends were trimmed by 1 base and 5 bases, with 9 bases remaining between them. Sample-barcoded 5' priming and a J-beta primer mix drove a second PCR of about 6 to 11 cycles. Each cDNA molecule was tagged by a template-switch adaptor that had 12 random nucleotides. Each CDR3 protein gets one entry after TCRdb re-called the 5' RACE reads with MiXCR. The repertoire holds more than 1,400,000 distinct CDR3 sequences, approximately 40% seen once, with 7% to 9.5% in the top ten. Of note for this clonotype: What it recognizes is unknown.

The sequencing input was blood. The source of this sequence is a woman aged 18 to 35 in good health. The rearrangement uses TRBV3-1 and TRBJ1-5, with D unclear. CDR3 loop: CASSQGVRDQPQHF. The CDR3, as DNA: TGTGCCAGCAGCCAAGGCGTGAGAGATCAGCCCCAGCATTTT.